This T cell receptor (beta chain) is from a study of blood T cells in healthy people across ages. The authors ran a second PCR of 7 to 11 cycles using a sample-barcoded 5' primer and a J-beta primer mix. TCRdb called the 5' RACE reads again in MiXCR, with one record for every CDR3 protein. The repertoire consists of about 800,000 distinct CDR3 sequences, with roughly 25% occurring once and the leading ten covering under 4%. CDR1 and CDR2 from the germline V gene are DFQATT and SNEGSKA (reference sequence). The CDR3 runs 16 residues. Of note for this clonotype: This may arise from a read error, as a much more abundant clone is one base away.

The same specimen was also included in a second study, on T cells of mothers and their children.

The chain couples TRBV20-1 to TRBJ2-6; tentatively, D is TRBD1 (5 bases). The material sequenced was blood. The clonotype comes from a boy between 5 and 17 years old in good health. DNA of the CDR3: TGCAGTGCTAGAGCGGGCCGAGACTCTGGGGCCAACGTCCTGGCTTTC. It encodes CSARAGRDSGANVLAF.